This T cell receptor (beta chain) was obtained from a study of a mutant IDH1 vaccine in newly diagnosed glioma. This table comes from immunoSEQ multiplex PCR, and its TCRdb copy is limited to in-frame clones, with some not included. The sample carries tens of thousands of clones, about 79% recorded once. Concerning this clone itself: Its antigen is not known.

The CDR3 runs to 16 residues. Germline lookup yields CDR1 KGHSH and CDR2 LQKENI. Trimming left V 6 bases short and J 2 bases short, with 17 bases between. Described time point: week 35, safety follow-up. Each dose delivered 300 ug of mutant IDH1 20-mer peptide subcutaneously with imiquimod. This chain connects TRBV18 to TRBJ1-5; D might be TRBD1 (5 bases). This clonotype was obtained from a middle-aged man with glioma. The starting material was PBMCs, obtained from a glioma patient whose treatment included an IDH1 peptide vaccine. CDR3 residues: CASSGQGTWGNQPQHF. The CDR3 DNA is TGTGCCAGCTCTGGGCAGGGAACTTGGGGCAATCAGCCCCAGCATTTT.